The 6 T cell receptor beta chains reported below all come from one sample, sequenced in a study of PD-1 blockade in classical Hodgkin lymphoma. Some clones are missing from TCRdb's copy, which holds only in-frame ones; the method was immunoSEQ multiplex PCR. The sample lists 80,000 to 100,000 clones; under 95% were seen once. Time point: cycle 4 day 1 (C4D1), after six to seven weeks of nivolumab. No patient escaped relapse after autologous stem cell transplantation, and brentuximab vedotin exposure varied. The sequencing here drew on peripheral blood mononuclear cells (PBMCs), taken before the fourth cycle of nivolumab. These receptors were taken from a human donor with classical Hodgkin lymphoma.

The chain carries TRBV28 and TRBJ1-5, with TRBD1 as a possible D gene (6 bases). This CDR3 contains 16 residues. V dropped 5 bases and J dropped 2 bases, with 16 bases sitting between them. Germline CDR1 is MDHEN and CDR2 is SYDVKM. CDR3 nucleotides: TGTGCCAGCAGTACTAAACCGGGACAAGGCAATCAGCCCCAGCATTTT. This gives the protein CASSTKPGQGNQPQHF.

CDR3 in amino acids: CASSILRGGELFF. DNA for the CDR3: TGTGCCAGCAGCATTCTCCGAGGCGGGGAGCTGTTTTTT. The genes are TRBV7-9 and TRBJ2-2; D unclear. With 5 bases removed from V and 7 bases from J, the gap between germline ends came to 11 bases. This CDR3 has 13 residues. The germline gives CDR1 SEHNR, CDR2 FQNEAQ (reference sequence).

V is TRBV10-2 and J is TRBJ2-1; D may match TRBD1 or TRBD2 (5 bases each). The CDR3 contains 15 residues. Trimming took off 4 bases at V and 2 bases at J, with 12 bases between the two ends. In germline, CDR1 is WSHSY, CDR2 SAAADI. CDR3 protein: CASSVGEEAYNEQFF. The CDR3 DNA follows: TGCGCCAGCAGTGTGGGGGAAGAAGCCTACAATGAGCAGTTCTTC.

This clone was counted a single time. CDR3 bases: TGTGCCGCGACGGGATACTACGGGAACTATGGCTACACCTTC. Translation gives CAATGYYGNYGYTF. The chain is built from TRBV5-4 and TRBJ1-2; D is uncertain. The V end was cut by 10 bases, the J end by 2 bases, with 18 bases between. The CDR3 is 14 amino acids. Germline values: CDR1 SGHNT, CDR2 YYREEE (reference sequence).

This CDR3 reads CASSSQRPTPYEQYF. The CDR3 bases are TGTGCCAGCAGTTCGCAAAGACCTACACCCTACGAGCAGTACTTC. The rearrangement links TRBV28 to TRBJ2-7; D is uncertain. This CDR3 has 15 residues. V lost 4 bases and J lost 2, with 15 bases in between. Germline CDR1 reads MDHEN; CDR2 reads SYDVKM.

This clone was seen more than once but under ten times. The chain couples TRBV28 to TRBJ1-3, with TRBD1 as a possible D gene (6 bases). Germline loops: CDR1 MDHEN, CDR2 SYDVKM. The CDR3 length is 15 residues. The V end lost 0 bases, the J end lost 8 bases, and 14 bases lay between the germline ends. The CDR3 DNA is TGTGCCAGCAGTTTATGGACAGGATACGGAGACACCATATATTTT. This translates into CASSLWTGYGDTIYF.